This TCR beta chain emerged from a study of shared clonotypes between healthy human individuals. Whole-study context: Each donor's CD8 memory used one plate, CD8 naive two, each CD4 subset three.

Germline-derived CDR1 and CDR2 are MDHEN and SYDVKM. The CDR3 is 13 amino acids. V shed 6 bases and J 7 bases; nucleotides not matched to a gene: 9. Some clones are missing from TCRdb's copy, which holds only in-frame ones; the method was immunoSEQ multiplex PCR. The sample yields 2.3 million or so clones, more than 85% seen once. The receptor's source is a man between 18 and 29 years old in good health. Some clones in this sample may be carry-over from other donors' samples. Sequencing input: naive CD4+ T cells from PBMCs. Subset specified: CD45RA+ positively selected. The chain has TRBV28 and TRBJ2-7; 7 bases are shared with TRBD1. The CDR3 loop is CASSPGQSREQYF. DNA for the CDR3: TGTGCCAGCAGCCCGGGACAGTCGAGGGAGCAGTACTTC.